The T cell receptor (beta chain) under discussion was sequenced for a study of cytomegalovirus exposure and HLA in healthy donors (TCRdb year 2017). Regarding the research as a whole: According to an earlier analysis of 587 of the donors, 150 million to 200 million T cells yielded roughly 110 million unique TCR beta sequences and less than 300 Gb of sequence data. An early release that covered some 630 HLA-typed donors contained approximately 300 gigabases of sequencing data and 80 million or so unique TCR sequences. Of the roughly 390 genotyped donors, approximately 80% fell in the genetic ancestry cluster associated with self-reported Caucasian donors. The aim of the study was to test whether cataloging public T cell receptors could identify signatures of past pathogen exposure. Using immunosequencing, the study profiled T cell repertoires from 666 subjects and related those repertoires to cytomegalovirus serostatus. Besides the first cohort of 550 to 750 subjects, a separate validation cohort made up of about 120 different subjects was used. High-throughput TCR immunosequencing, statistical association of individual TCRs with disease status, and machine learning were combined to predict cytomegalovirus infection status. A later analysis re-analyzed previously published TCR beta repertoires from 650 to 800 donors and added high-resolution HLA genotyping to study TCR occurrence patterns. The later analysis used no new phenotypic data to find candidate immune exposures, relying instead on TCR beta sequences and their occurrence across donors. To decide whether each TCR beta V gene segment behaved as functional or pseudogenic, an earlier analysis of some 540 of the donors relied on high-throughput TCR beta sequencing. Donor age, sex, ethnicity and CMV serostatus were compiled together with the repertoire data. A later genetic analysis took genome-wide SNP genotypes for about three fifths of the 666 donors and used that subset as a discovery cohort. All discovery cohort repertoires had been generated using a single sequencing platform. HLA typing covered class I and class II loci at four-digit resolution. Typing coverage varied by locus: 629-630 donors for A, B, C, DRB1 and DQB1; some 520 for DQA1; 600 to 610 for DPA1; fewer than 480 for DPB1. Four to six DR-DQ haplotypes were handled as single units for association and clustering, since linkage in the cohort was strong. On average, roughly 240,000 unique TCR beta nucleotide sequences were sequenced per donor among fewer than 500 genotyped donors of the cohort, with 15% to 20% of those sequences being non-productive.

This clone has only a few counts. The target of this receptor is not known. Per-nucleotide qualities are absent, and no much larger clonotype sits a single base away. The cohort comprised hundreds of healthy bone marrow donors. All cohort members were sampled while nominally healthy, although unrecorded immune exposures were likely present. The donor tested CMV seronegative, placing the donor among the 352 seronegative members of the cohort. Every donor gave a peripheral blood sample, and the peripheral blood mononuclear cells from that sample were used for TCR beta sequencing. The Qiagen DNeasy Blood Extraction Kit was used to extract genomic DNA from the blood cell samples. The library was made by the immunoSEQ multiplex PCR assay. A mixture of 60 forward primers for TCR Vbeta segments and 13 reverse primers for TCR Jbeta segments was used in the multiplex PCR. The CDR3 region of rearranged TCR beta genes was amplified from genomic DNA by a multiplex PCR assay. The Illumina HiSeq System was used to sequence the amplified TCR beta libraries as 87-base-pair reads. In the source study's methods: In a later analysis, 77 million or so unique TCR beta chains were counted across the approximately 640 repertoires, and roughly 10 million of these chains were shared by at least two donors. A nearest-neighbor algorithm error-corrected the raw reads and collapsed the reads into unique sequences, merging closely related sequences to remove PCR and sequencing errors. To assign V, D and J gene segments, CDR3 sequences were aligned to IMGT reference sequences. Each retained sequence needed at least a six-nucleotide match to both a V gene segment and a J gene segment. Rearrangements were called productive when the CDR3 lacked stop codons and stayed in frame with V and J; all others were non-productive. Following IMGT convention, CDR3 was defined as the stretch from the second conserved V-encoded cysteine up to the conserved J-encoded phenylalanine. In an earlier analysis of more than 550 of the donors, sequences lacking an unambiguous match to a single V gene segment were excluded. An earlier analysis of about 590 of the donors classified V segments as functional when productive rearrangements were above 56.7% and as segregating when the standard deviation between donors was above 5%. A statistical classification framework was developed to diagnose cytomegalovirus status using the catalog of TCR beta chain sequences. In a later analysis, V and J genes were assigned by comparing TCR nucleotide sequences against IMGT/GENE-DB human TR gene sequences. In a later analysis, CDR3 sequences and most-parsimonious VDJ recombination scenarios were assigned using the TCRdist pipeline. A later analysis defined each TCR beta chain by its CDR3 amino acid sequence plus V-gene family, and excluded reads lacking a unique V-gene family. As a way to deal with suspected cross-contamination and a sequencing artifact, a later analysis dropped over 550 nucleotide sequences that were highly shared and had low generation probability. In a later analysis, a clonal expansion index was calculated for each public chain from normalized within-repertoire ranks of inferred template counts. Generation probabilities in a later analysis came from a VDJ recombination model fitted to out-of-frame rearrangements, and those results were checked against IGoR. A later analysis scored TCR-TCR, TCR-HLA and TCR-CMV co-occurrence with hypergeometric tests, applying a repertoire-size bias correction to TCR pairs. In a later analysis, false discovery rates were estimated by permuting HLA or CMV assignments 20 times. A later analysis grouped co-occurring TCRs with DBSCAN, adding TCRdist sequence similarity when clustering within HLA-allele-positive subsets. Repertoires with fewer than 30,000 or more than 120,000 public chains, plus five repertoires with anomalous nucleotide sharing, were excluded from co-occurrence clustering. TCRdb stores this immuneACCESS table with in-frame sequences only. Part of the clones is absent; in the studies checked, under half of the shortfall reflects unresolved V genes, and no reason is known for the rest. V and J calls and clone size come straight from that table; D and trimming were deduced from the DNA. This sample holds some 54,000 clones; 80% were observed only once. Around 5.4% of the sample goes to the ten largest clones.

General conclusions and limits of the study: In a later analysis, HLA-associated TCR beta chains were found to be more clonally expanded and to have lower generation probabilities than equally common non-associated chains. The authors suggested that the approach could potentially be generalized to other disease states and immunological phenotypes. A later analysis associated about 17,000 TCR beta sequences with specific HLA alleles at a false discovery rate of 0.05. Strong co-occurrence of HLA alleles, especially DR and DQ, made assigning TCR associations to individual alleles difficult. A further reported finding was that TCR beta sequences accurately predicted the HLA-A and HLA-B alleles for most subjects in the first cohort. Because HLA typing was unavailable for some donors at each locus, only the typed subset was used in association tests. The classifier was reported to diagnose cytomegalovirus status with high specificity and sensitivity in both the original cohort and the validation cohort. Several of the top co-occurrence clusters appeared to be linked to parvovirus B19, influenza, CMV and Epstein-Barr virus, according to a later analysis. A later genetic analysis reported fewer N-insertions in productive TCRs among donors in an Asian-associated ancestry cluster than the approximately 670-donor mean. A later analysis found that most CMV-associated TCR beta chains appeared HLA-restricted, with HLA associations seemingly driven largely by CMV exposure. In vitro tests confirmed that a few of the cytomegalovirus-associated TCR beta chains recognize cytomegalovirus antigens. The sequencing pipeline was judged likely to have produced a cluster of highly shared sequence variants as a technical artifact. Because counts were too low, around 18 rarely observed V segments, including chromosome 9 orphons, were left out of the earlier analysis of about 620 of the donors. Across donors, most TCR sequences were observed very rarely, whereas some public TCRs were present in many individuals. For the cohort, immune exposure information was limited to CMV serostatus. According to a later analysis, TCR association rates differed among HLA loci, with DRB1 alleles showing the most associated TCRs and HLA-C alleles showing the fewest. Linkage disequilibrium might explain the correlated functional status among segregating V segments, but an unknown experimental factor could not be excluded. Broadly in line with IMGT annotations, most TCR beta V segments showed up in productive rearrangements about 87% or about 30% of the time in an earlier analysis of some 590 of the donors. A total of around 150 TCR beta chains were listed by the study as associated with cytomegalovirus. Roughly uniform sequencing depth across donors was assumed in presence/absence analyses, although this assumption may not hold. Only TCR beta chains were sequenced in this cohort, and the absence of alpha or paired-chain data limited detectable features. V-gene and J-gene trimming of TCR beta chains was associated with a missense DCLRE1C variant in a later genetic analysis, and the association was replicated in an independent cohort.

The sequencing sample was made of PBMCs. This receptor was taken from a male donor in good health and CMV-seronegative.

Here the CDR3 is given as CASSTPGQANYGYTF. The DNA sequence reads TGTGCCAGCAGTACCCCGGGACAGGCTAACTATGGCTACACCTTC. Rearrangement joined TRBV2 to TRBJ1-2; 8 of the junction bases match TRBD1. The germline V gene yields SNHLY for CDR1 and FYNNEI for CDR2. The CDR3 has 15 amino acids, counting the end cysteine and phenylalanine. The DNA shown is the 45-base CDR3, in frame from base 1. V and J are trimmed by 5 bases and 0 bases, and the gene matches miss 5 bases of the junction. The reference TRBV2 and TRBJ1-2 proteins fill in what lies around the CDR3, so the full variable domain reads EPEVTQTPSHQVTQMGQEVILRCVPISNHLYFYWYRQILGQKVEFLVSFYNNEISEKSEIFDDQFSVERPDGSNFTLKIRSTKLEDSAMYFCASSTPGQANYGYTFGSGTRLTVV.